These T cell receptor beta chains were read from a single sample in a study of CD8 T cells in ankylosing spondylitis. TCRdb itself ran the 5' RACE reads through MiXCR, one entry per CDR3 protein. Of around 480,000 distinct CDR3 sequences listed, 17% were seen once; the top ten hold approximately 1%. The sequenced sample was blood, either unsorted or a sorted T cell fraction (not recorded which). All receptors derive from a male donor with ankylosing spondylitis. The CDR3 runs from the conserved cysteine through the conserved F or W. The D gene is left open where the match is weak. Rows may omit the clone size; those that give it use once, few, many or a size class.

abundance: .
j_gene: TRBJ2-1
d_gene: .
v_gene: TRBV2
CDR3aa: CASRTDSFSYNEQFF
CDR3nt: TGTGCCAGCAGGACCGACAGTTTCTCCTACAATGAGCAGTTCTTC

abundance: .
j_gene: TRBJ1-3
d_gene: .
v_gene: TRBV20-1
CDR3aa: CSVPTTGRGNTIYF
CDR3nt: TGCAGTGTTCCGACGACAGGAAGAGGAAACACCATATATTTT

abundance: .
j_gene: TRBJ2-1
d_gene: .
v_gene: TRBV20-1
CDR3aa: CSASSPHSAPLDNEQFF
CDR3nt: TGCAGTGCTAGTAGTCCCCACTCGGCGCCCTTGGACAATGAGCAGTTCTTC

abundance: .
j_gene: TRBJ2-2
d_gene: .
v_gene: TRBV20-1
CDR3aa: CSATGWGTGELFF
CDR3nt: TGCAGTGCTACCGGATGGGGCACCGGGGAGCTGTTTTTT

abundance: .
j_gene: TRBJ1-1
d_gene: .
v_gene: TRBV20-1
CDR3aa: CSAGGLEAFF
CDR3nt: TGCAGTGCTGGGGGACTAGAAGCTTTCTTT

abundance: many
j_gene: TRBJ1-6
d_gene: TRBD1
v_gene: TRBV5-1
CDR3aa: CASSSERGPGPNSPLHF
CDR3nt: TGCGCCAGCAGCTCCGAGAGGGGGCCTGGACCTAATTCACCCCTCCACTTT

abundance: few
j_gene: TRBJ2-1
d_gene: TRBD2
v_gene: TRBV20-1
CDR3aa: CSARPGLADNNEQFF
CDR3nt: TGCAGTGCTAGACCGGGACTAGCGGACAACAATGAGCAGTTCTTC

abundance: many
j_gene: TRBJ2-3
d_gene: TRBD2
v_gene: TRBV12-3/TRBV12-4
CDR3aa: CASSAWTSGPDTQYF
CDR3nt: TGTGCCAGCAGTGCCTGGACTAGCGGACCAGATACGCAGTATTTT

abundance: few
j_gene: TRBJ1-3
d_gene: .
v_gene: TRBV28
CDR3aa: CASSYPGQLSGNTIYF
CDR3nt: TGTGCCAGCAGTTACCCGGGACAACTCTCTGGAAACACCATATATTTT

abundance: .
j_gene: TRBJ2-7
d_gene: TRBD1
v_gene: TRBV20-1
CDR3aa: CSASKGDRAGEQYF
CDR3nt: TGCAGTGCTAGTAAGGGGGACAGGGCTGGCGAGCAGTACTTC

abundance: few
j_gene: TRBJ1-1
d_gene: .
v_gene: TRBV7-2
CDR3aa: CASSSLSTEGTEAFF
CDR3nt: TGTGCCAGCAGCTCTTTATCCACGGAGGGGACTGAAGCTTTCTTT

abundance: few
j_gene: TRBJ1-2
d_gene: .
v_gene: TRBV12-3/TRBV12-4
CDR3aa: CASSLVSWGYGYTF
CDR3nt: TGTGCCAGCAGTTTAGTTTCCTGGGGGTATGGCTACACCTTC

abundance: few
j_gene: TRBJ1-1
d_gene: .
v_gene: TRBV2
CDR3aa: CASMKTRDSNTEAFF
CDR3nt: TGTGCCAGCATGAAGACCCGAGATTCCAACACTGAAGCTTTCTTT

abundance: many
j_gene: TRBJ1-1
d_gene: .
v_gene: TRBV12-3/TRBV12-4
CDR3aa: CASSQVRSAEAFF
CDR3nt: TGTGCCAGCAGCCAGGTCCGCTCCGCTGAAGCTTTCTTT

abundance: few
j_gene: TRBJ2-1
d_gene: TRBD2
v_gene: TRBV4-3
CDR3aa: CASSQPQRLLASSYNEQFF
CDR3nt: TGCGCCAGCAGCCAACCCCAAAGACTACTAGCGAGCTCCTACAATGAGCAGTTCTTC

abundance: few
j_gene: TRBJ1-3
d_gene: TRBD1
v_gene: TRBV6-1
CDR3aa: CASGVGQGGNTIYF
CDR3nt: TGTGCCAGCGGTGTGGGACAGGGGGGCAACACCATATATTTT

abundance: .
j_gene: TRBJ2-3
d_gene: TRBD1
v_gene: TRBV10-1
CDR3aa: CASSESRGDTQYF
CDR3nt: TGCGCCAGCAGTGAGTCCAGGGGGGATACGCAGTATTTT

abundance: .
j_gene: TRBJ2-3
d_gene: TRBD2
v_gene: TRBV20-1
CDR3aa: CSARTGGFSTDTQYF
CDR3nt: TGCAGTGCTAGGACGGGAGGGTTCAGCACAGATACGCAGTATTTT

abundance: many
j_gene: TRBJ2-7
d_gene: .
v_gene: TRBV20-1
CDR3aa: CSARSFGWDPPEQYF
CDR3nt: TGCAGTGCTAGATCTTTTGGGTGGGATCCCCCGGAGCAGTACTTC

abundance: medium-sized
j_gene: TRBJ1-1
d_gene: .
v_gene: TRBV7-9
CDR3aa: CASSGKTNTEAFF
CDR3nt: TGTGCCAGCAGCGGGAAGACCAATACTGAAGCTTTCTTT

abundance: .
j_gene: TRBJ1-6
d_gene: .
v_gene: TRBV7-2
CDR3aa: CASSVDRSSYNSPLHF
CDR3nt: TGTGCCAGCAGCGTCGACAGGAGCTCCTATAATTCACCCCTCCACTTT

abundance: few
j_gene: TRBJ2-1
d_gene: .
v_gene: TRBV20-1
CDR3aa: CSPQGGQFF
CDR3nt: TGCAGTCCCCAGGGGGGGCAGTTCTTC

abundance: .
j_gene: TRBJ1-4
d_gene: TRBD1
v_gene: TRBV7-8
CDR3aa: CASSSTGGRIEKLFF
CDR3nt: TGTGCCAGCAGCTCGACAGGGGGCAGGATTGAAAAACTGTTTTTT

abundance: .
j_gene: TRBJ2-7
d_gene: .
v_gene: TRBV25-1
CDR3aa: CASSGKVVGHEQYF
CDR3nt: TGTGCCAGCAGTGGGAAGGTAGTGGGACACGAGCAGTACTTC

abundance: few
j_gene: TRBJ2-2
d_gene: .
v_gene: TRBV6-1
CDR3aa: CASSRLAPRGTGELFF
CDR3nt: TGTGCCAGCAGTCGACTAGCCCCCAGGGGCACCGGGGAGCTGTTTTTT

abundance: .
j_gene: TRBJ1-5
d_gene: .
v_gene: TRBV2
CDR3aa: CASSEPGSYNQPQHF
CDR3nt: TGTGCCAGCAGCGAACCCGGGTCCTACAATCAGCCCCAGCATTTT

abundance: many
j_gene: TRBJ2-5
d_gene: TRBD1
v_gene: TRBV5-8
CDR3aa: CASRDLFGTGGAKTQYF
CDR3nt: TGTGCCAGCAGGGATCTATTTGGGACAGGGGGCGCGAAGACCCAGTACTTC

abundance: few
j_gene: TRBJ2-3
d_gene: TRBD2
v_gene: TRBV27
CDR3aa: CASSSLLIAGIQDTQYF
CDR3nt: TGTGCCAGCAGTTCCCTTCTAATAGCGGGAATACAGGATACGCAGTATTTT

abundance: few
j_gene: TRBJ2-5
d_gene: .
v_gene: TRBV3-1
CDR3aa: CASSQEWVKDQETQYF
CDR3nt: TGTGCCAGCAGCCAAGAATGGGTCAAGGACCAAGAGACCCAGTACTTC

abundance: few
j_gene: TRBJ1-2
d_gene: .
v_gene: TRBV24-1
CDR3aa: CATSTGPAYGYTF
CDR3nt: TGTGCCACCAGTACGGGGCCGGCCTATGGCTACACCTTC

abundance: few
j_gene: TRBJ2-3
d_gene: TRBD1
v_gene: TRBV28
CDR3aa: CASSLFSGGADTQYF
CDR3nt: TGTGCCAGCAGTTTATTTTCAGGGGGCGCAGATACGCAGTATTTT

abundance: .
j_gene: TRBJ2-1
d_gene: .
v_gene: TRBV5-1
CDR3aa: CASSLAWNEQFF
CDR3nt: TGCGCCAGCAGCTTGGCGTGGAATGAGCAGTTCTTC

abundance: .
j_gene: TRBJ2-3
d_gene: .
v_gene: TRBV6-2/TRBV6-3
CDR3aa: CASGKPGLTDTQYF
CDR3nt: TGTGCCAGCGGAAAACCGGGACTTACAGATACGCAGTATTTT

abundance: .
j_gene: TRBJ2-2
d_gene: .
v_gene: TRBV2
CDR3aa: CASSEVPGSGELFF
CDR3nt: TGTGCCAGCAGTGAAGTGCCAGGTTCTGGGGAGCTGTTTTTT

abundance: few
j_gene: TRBJ2-2
d_gene: .
v_gene: TRBV4-1
CDR3aa: CASSQVFRDQNTGELFF
CDR3nt: TGCGCCAGCAGCCAAGTTTTCCGAGACCAGAACACCGGGGAGCTGTTTTTT

abundance: .
j_gene: TRBJ2-7
d_gene: .
v_gene: TRBV20-1
CDR3aa: CSARDLDVSSYEQYF
CDR3nt: TGCAGTGCTAGAGATCTGGACGTAAGCTCCTACGAGCAGTACTTC

abundance: .
j_gene: TRBJ2-1
d_gene: TRBD2
v_gene: TRBV18
CDR3aa: CASSPPNLAGGEQFF
CDR3nt: TGTGCCAGCTCACCACCGAATCTAGCGGGCGGTGAGCAGTTCTTC

abundance: few
j_gene: TRBJ2-7
d_gene: TRBD1
v_gene: TRBV27
CDR3aa: CASTRGEGAPYEQYF
CDR3nt: TGTGCCAGCACCCGCGGCGAGGGGGCTCCCTACGAGCAGTACTTC

abundance: few
j_gene: TRBJ2-1
d_gene: TRBD1
v_gene: TRBV7-2
CDR3aa: CASSLGTGRSNEQFF
CDR3nt: TGTGCCAGCAGCTTAGGGACAGGGCGGTCCAATGAGCAGTTCTTC

abundance: .
j_gene: TRBJ2-3
d_gene: TRBD2
v_gene: TRBV2
CDR3aa: CASSDGSGVPDTQYF
CDR3nt: TGTGCCAGCAGTGATGGTAGCGGGGTCCCAGATACGCAGTATTTT

abundance: few
j_gene: TRBJ2-2
d_gene: .
v_gene: TRBV2
CDR3aa: CASARPPLGVGELFF
CDR3nt: TGTGCCAGCGCCAGGCCACCGCTAGGGGTCGGGGAGCTGTTTTTT

abundance: few
j_gene: TRBJ1-1
d_gene: .
v_gene: TRBV29-1
CDR3aa: CSVEELRAFF
CDR3nt: TGCAGCGTTGAGGAGTTAAGGGCTTTCTTT

abundance: few
j_gene: TRBJ1-4
d_gene: .
v_gene: TRBV25-1
CDR3aa: CASSELLGRRDEKLFF
CDR3nt: TGTGCCAGCAGTGAATTGTTGGGCAGGCGGGATGAAAAACTGTTTTTT

abundance: .
j_gene: TRBJ1-6
d_gene: TRBD1
v_gene: TRBV6-5
CDR3aa: CASSYSSGQTNSPLHF
CDR3nt: TGTGCCAGCAGTTACTCTTCGGGACAGACAAATTCACCCCTCCACTTT